The 6 T cell receptor beta chains presented below share a single source sample, sequenced in a study of identical twins. TCRdb analysed the 5' RACE reads with MiXCR anew, one entry per CDR3 protein. The sample holds approximately 600,000 distinct CDR3 sequences, about 7.6% seen once. This same sample was also part of a study on yellow fever vaccine responses in identical twins.

The source material was PBMCs. The receptors here all came from a woman aged 18-30 years in good health.

The chain joins TRBV19 to TRBJ2-7; 9 nucleotides match TRBD2. Per the germline V gene, CDR1 is LNHDA and CDR2 is SQIVND (reference sequence). The CDR3 has 17 amino acids. Unmatched junction bases numbered 14, after V lost 3 bases and J lost 5 bases. The chain's CDR3 is CASSINPGASGNHEQYF. The CDR3 region has the DNA TGTGCCAGTAGTATCAACCCCGGCGCTAGCGGGAACCACGAGCAGTACTTC. The complete variable domain, with remaining parts taken from reference TRBV19 and TRBJ2-7, reads DGGITQSPKYLFRKEGQNVTLSCEQNLNHDAMYWYRQDPGQGLRLIYYSQIVNDFQKGDIAEGYSVSREKKESFPLTVTSAQKNPTAFYLCASSINPGASGNHEQYFGPGTRLTVT.

The chain recombines TRBV10-3 with TRBJ1-6, with D possibly matching TRBD1 (6 bases). The CDR3 is made up of 15 amino acids. Trimming took 3 bases from V and 3 from J, leaving 9 bases between them. The germline gives CDR1 ENHRY, CDR2 SYGVKD. CDR3 region: CAISDRDIYNSPLHF. In DNA form, the CDR3 reads TGTGCCATCAGTGACCGGGACATCTATAATTCACCCCTCCACTTT.

In this sample, this clonotype turned up a few times. The chain joins TRBV7-9 to TRBJ1-1, with 7 bases lining up with TRBD1. The trim removed 5 bases at V and 1 base at J, leaving 4 bases unmatched. This CDR3 comprises 14 residues. Germline assignment: CDR1 SEHNR and CDR2 FQNEAQ (reference sequence). The CDR3 spells CASSGRDRNTEAFF. In DNA form, the CDR3 reads TGTGCCAGCAGCGGCCGGGACAGGAACACTGAAGCTTTCTTT.

This rearrangement joins TRBV10-3 to TRBJ2-3; tentative D call: TRBD2 (7 bases). CDR3 length: 15 amino acids. The germline V gene has CDR1 ENHRY and CDR2 SYGVKD. Trimming cost V 8 bases and J 0 bases, with 15 bases left between them. CDR3 sequence (DNA): TGTGCCATCCAAGGGAGGGGGGGTAGCACAGATACGCAGTATTTT. It codes for CAIQGRGGSTDTQYF.

This clonotype was counted many times. This sequence joins TRBV29-1 and TRBJ2-2; 9 nucleotides align to TRBD2. Trimming removed 0 bases from V and 4 bases from J; junction bases left unmatched: 3. The length of the CDR3 is 15 residues. Germline assignment: CDR1 SQVTM and CDR2 ANQGSEA. Written as DNA, the CDR3 is TGCAGCGTTGAAGAGGTAGCGGGAGCCACCGGGGAGCTGTTTTTT. Amino acid sequence: CSVEEVAGATGELFF.

This chain uses TRBV7-9 with TRBJ1-1, with D possibly TRBD1 on 6 matching bases. CDR1 is SEHNR and CDR2 is FQNEAQ in the germline V gene (reference sequence). V lost 3 bases, J lost 2 bases, and 10 bases lay in between. The CDR3 extends over 14 amino acids. CDR3 DNA: TGTGCCAGCAGCTTTGACAGGCCAAACACTGAAGCTTTCTTT. Amino acid sequence: CASSFDRPNTEAFF.